This T cell receptor beta chain comes out of a study of blood T cells in healthy people across ages. A J-beta primer mix and a sample-barcoded 5' primer were used in a second PCR of about 7 to 12 cycles. TCRdb re-called the 5' RACE reads with MiXCR, one entry per CDR3 protein. The profile covers 800,000 to 950,000 distinct CDR3 sequences, with roughly 52% appearing a single time and about an eighth taken by the ten largest. This CDR3 has 15 residues. With V trimmed by 2 bases and J by 0 bases, 1 base remained unmatched. From germline, CDR1 is SGHRS and CDR2 YFSETQ. The sequence was obtained from a young man in good health. J is TRBJ2-3 and V is TRBV5-1; 9 positions agree with TRBD1. The specimen was blood. CDR3 nucleotides: TGCGCCAGCAGCTTCGGGACAGGGAGCACAGATACGCAGTATTTT. It codes for CASSFGTGSTDTQYF. Full variable domain (outside the CDR3, taken from reference TRBV5-1 and TRBJ2-3): KAGVTQTPRYLIKTRGQQVTLSCSPISGHRSVSWYQQTPGQGLQFLFEYFSETQRNKGNFPGRFSGRQFSNSRSEMNVSTLELGDSALYLCASSFGTGSTDTQYFGPGTRLTVL.